This T cell receptor (beta chain) originates from a study of T cell responses to AZD1222 COVID-19 vaccine. Overall study context: Researchers grouped second doses given at about 4 or about 12 weeks into one pool.

The table came from immunoSEQ multiplex PCR; TCRdb's copy has only in-frame clones and leaves some out. This sample carries 77,000 or so clones, 80% to 90% of them seen once, and the ten largest clones take approximately 30%. The CDR3 is 15 amino acids. V shed 0 bases and J 8 bases; nucleotides not matched to a gene: 7. CDR1 is LNHDA and CDR2 is SQIVND in the germline V gene (reference sequence). Findings of the study overall: A mostly white British donor set with more females was recruited, and clonal diversity was possibly underestimated. Within unmutated variant regions lay the reported targets of nearly half of spike-specific TCRs. Spike-specific TCRs gained breadth and depth after people received two AZD1222 doses.

Turning to this clone: Its matching antigen is unknown.

Material: peripheral blood, obtained on day 0 of AZD1222 vaccination. The TCR was taken from an adult in good health. The gene calls are TRBV19 and TRBJ2-1; 7 bases agree with TRBD2. CDR3 loop: CASSIDRLAIHEQFF. The CDR3 DNA follows: TGTGCCAGTAGTATAGATAGACTAGCAATCCATGAGCAGTTCTTC.